This TCR beta chain comes out of a study of T cell responses to AZD1222 COVID-19 vaccine. For the study at large: Second doses were pooled across both intervals (about 4 or about 12 weeks). Findings and caveats of the study: Baseline antibody screening turned up just six or seven seropositive AZD1222 recipients. Reportedly, nearly half of unique spike TCRs recognized epitopes outside B.1.351/B.1.1.7 mutations. Clonal diversity may have been underestimated in mostly white British donors.

A word on this clone: Antigen specificity is unknown.

Germline lookup yields CDR1 KGHDR and CDR2 SFDVKD. V lost 3 bases to trimming and J lost 0 bases, with 10 bases between them. This CDR3 has 16 residues. Generated by immunoSEQ multiplex PCR, the TCRdb table keeps only in-frame clones and is missing some. This sample has 110,000 to 150,000 clones, with roughly 92% found just once. This sample comprised peripheral blood, obtained on day 0 of AZD1222 vaccination. The chain has TRBV24-1 and TRBJ2-2; D unclear. The sequence was collected from an adult in good health. CDR3 nucleotides: TGTGCCACCAGTGATACCGGGCCCGCGAACACCGGGGAGCTGTTTTTT. Residues: CATSDTGPANTGELFF.